This T cell receptor beta chain emerged from a study of CD8+ T cells in alopecia areata. At the level of the study: Treated individuals took tofacitinib by mouth, 5 to 10 mg twice daily. Whole-study results and caveats: Affected scalp, especially in alopecia totalis/universalis, had a higher clonality than normal scalp did. Tofacitinib significantly reduced both scalp clonality and expanded CD8+ clones among the top 100. Against the mouse data, patients shared TCRs less clearly, possibly for HLA reasons.

To note about this clone: As yet, its antigen is unknown.

Unmatched junction bases numbered 8, after V lost 7 bases and J lost 0 bases. There are 15 residues in the CDR3. Germline V gives CDR1 SEHNR, CDR2 FQNEAQ (reference sequence). The sequencing template was cDNA reverse transcribed from extracted RNA. Only in-frame clones appear in the TCRdb table, and some are missing; sequencing was by immunoSEQ multiplex PCR. The table records about 210,000 clones, 66% of them present only once. Stated treatment: oral pan-JAK inhibitor, 5-10 mg twice daily. The TCR sequence derives from a human donor with alopecia areata. The rearrangement links TRBV7-9 to TRBJ1-2; 7 bases are shared with TRBD1. Specimen: CD4+ T cells sorted from blood, collected at approximately week 44, from a patient treated with tofacitinib. The DNA of the CDR3 is TGTGCCAGCACCTTTGAGGGGGCGGCTAACTATGGCTACACCTTC. It specifies CASTFEGAANYGYTF.